This paragraph reports one T cell receptor beta chain. Researchers took RNA transcripts and amplified the TCR beta CDR3 regions from them. RT-PCR in the first round (using the HTBI primer set) targeted the TCR CDR3. TCRdb reprocessed the multiplex PCR reads via MiXCR and lists one record per CDR3 protein. In the table there are roughly 170,000 distinct CDR3 sequences, over 15% of which are singletons. The CDR3 covers 15 residues. Trimming took 5 bases from V and 5 from J; bases not matched to a gene: 11. Per the germline V gene, CDR1 is SGDLS and CDR2 is YYNGEE. This sample was taken from a study of T cells in Graves' hyperthyroidism and ophthalmopathy. About the study: Peripheral blood was drawn at first diagnosis, prior to all treatment.

V and J are TRBV9 and TRBJ2-5, with TRBD1 matching over 8 bases. The receptor was derived from a woman aged 45 to 65 with Graves' hyperthyroidism. Sequenced material: blood. CDR3 DNA sequence: TGTGCCAGCAGTACCCAGGGGGCGTTCCTTGAGACCCAGTACTTC. Protein sequence: CASSTQGAFLETQYF.